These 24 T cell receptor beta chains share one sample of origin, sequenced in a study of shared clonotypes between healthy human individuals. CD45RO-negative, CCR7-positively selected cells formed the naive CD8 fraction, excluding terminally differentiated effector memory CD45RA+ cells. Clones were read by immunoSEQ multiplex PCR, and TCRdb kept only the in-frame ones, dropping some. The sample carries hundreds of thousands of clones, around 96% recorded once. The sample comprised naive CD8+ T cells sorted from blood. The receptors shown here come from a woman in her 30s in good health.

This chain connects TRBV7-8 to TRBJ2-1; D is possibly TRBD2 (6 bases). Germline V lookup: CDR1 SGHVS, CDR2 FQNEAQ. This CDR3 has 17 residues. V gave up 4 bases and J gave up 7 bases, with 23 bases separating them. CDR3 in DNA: TGTGCCAGCAGCTCCCCTGTTTGGGGGGTTCTTAGGAATGAGCAGTTCTTC. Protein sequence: CASSSPVWGVLRNEQFF.

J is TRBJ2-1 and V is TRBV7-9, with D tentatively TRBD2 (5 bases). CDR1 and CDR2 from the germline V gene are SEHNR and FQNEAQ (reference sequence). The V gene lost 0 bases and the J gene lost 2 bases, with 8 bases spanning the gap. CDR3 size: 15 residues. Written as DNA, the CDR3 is TGTGCCAGCAGCTTAGCTACGGGAACCTACAATGAGCAGTTCTTC. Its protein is CASSLATGTYNEQFF.

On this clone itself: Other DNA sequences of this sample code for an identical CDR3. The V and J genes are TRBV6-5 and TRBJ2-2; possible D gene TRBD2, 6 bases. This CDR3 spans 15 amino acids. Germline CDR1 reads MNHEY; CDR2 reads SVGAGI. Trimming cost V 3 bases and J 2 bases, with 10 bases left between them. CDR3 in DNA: TGTGCCAGCAGTTATTCGGGGGAAAACACCGGGGAGCTGTTTTTT. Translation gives CASSYSGENTGELFF.

CDR3 nucleotides: TGTGCCAGCAGCGTAAAGGGGTTGGGTTCACCCCTCCACTTT. Translating gives CASSVKGLGSPLHF. The chain recombines TRBV9 with TRBJ1-6; the D gene is possibly TRBD1 (5 bases). The germline V gene has CDR1 SGDLS and CDR2 YYNGEE. The V end lost 1 base, the J end lost 9 bases, and 11 bases lay between the germline ends. The CDR3 spans 14 residues. Supplemented by reference TRBV9 and TRBJ1-6, the full variable domain reads DSGVTQTPKHLITATGQRVTLRCSPRSGDLSVYWYQQSLDQGLQFLIQYYNGEERAKGNILERFSAQQFPDLHSELNLSSLELGDSALYFCASSVKGLGSPLHFGNGTRLTVT.

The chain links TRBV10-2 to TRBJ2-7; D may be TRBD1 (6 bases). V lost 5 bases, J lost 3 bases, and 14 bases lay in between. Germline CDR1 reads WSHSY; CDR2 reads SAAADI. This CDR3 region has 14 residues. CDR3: CASSYGQQLYEQYF. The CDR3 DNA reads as TGCGCCAGCAGTTACGGACAGCAACTCTACGAGCAGTACTTC.

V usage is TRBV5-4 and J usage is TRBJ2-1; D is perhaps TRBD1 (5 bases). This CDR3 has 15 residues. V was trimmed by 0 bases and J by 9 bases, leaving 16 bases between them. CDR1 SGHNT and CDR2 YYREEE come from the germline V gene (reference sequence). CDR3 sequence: CASSLAAAGSVEQFF. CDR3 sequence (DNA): TGTGCCAGCAGCTTGGCCGCAGCAGGGTCGGTTGAGCAGTTCTTC.

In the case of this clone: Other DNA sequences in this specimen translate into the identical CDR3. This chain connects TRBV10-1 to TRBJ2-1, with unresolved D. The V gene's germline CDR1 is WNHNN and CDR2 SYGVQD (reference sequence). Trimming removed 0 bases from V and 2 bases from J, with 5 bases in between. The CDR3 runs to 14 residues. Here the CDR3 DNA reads TGCGCCAGCAGTGAGTCAGGGCCCTACAATGAGCAGTTCTTC. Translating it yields CASSESGPYNEQFF.

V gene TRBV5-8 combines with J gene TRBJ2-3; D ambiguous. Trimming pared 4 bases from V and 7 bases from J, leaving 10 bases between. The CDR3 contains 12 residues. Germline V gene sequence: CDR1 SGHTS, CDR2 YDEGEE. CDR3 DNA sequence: TGTGCCAGCAGCCTAAACAGTCATACGCAGTATTTT. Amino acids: CASSLNSHTQYF.

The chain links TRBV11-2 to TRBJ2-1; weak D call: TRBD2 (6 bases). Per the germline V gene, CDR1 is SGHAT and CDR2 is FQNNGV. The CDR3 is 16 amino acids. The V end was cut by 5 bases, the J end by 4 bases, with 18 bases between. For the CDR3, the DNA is TGTGCCAGCAGCCCCGGAGGTAGCGGAGGATACAATGAGCAGTTCTTC. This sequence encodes CASSPGGSGGYNEQFF.

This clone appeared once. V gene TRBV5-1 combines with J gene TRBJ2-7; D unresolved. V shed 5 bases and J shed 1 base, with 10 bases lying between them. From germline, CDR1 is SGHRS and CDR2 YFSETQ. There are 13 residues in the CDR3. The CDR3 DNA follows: TGCGCCAGCAGTGGACGGGTATCCTACGAGCAGTACTTC. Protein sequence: CASSGRVSYEQYF.

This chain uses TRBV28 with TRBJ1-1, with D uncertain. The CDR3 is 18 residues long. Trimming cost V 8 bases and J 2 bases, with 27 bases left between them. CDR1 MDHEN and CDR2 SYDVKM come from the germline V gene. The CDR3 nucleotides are TGTGCCAGCCACGAGGACGGAACCCTTATCGCAAATAACACTGAAGCTTTCTTT. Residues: CASHEDGTLIANNTEAFF.

This CDR3 reads CASSEDSYNEQFF. For the CDR3, the DNA is TGTGCCAGCAGCGAGGACTCCTACAATGAGCAGTTCTTC. The chain joins TRBV9 to TRBJ2-1, with D uncertain. The CDR3 consists of 13 residues. Germline CDR1 SGDLS, CDR2 YYNGEE. Trimming stripped 3 bases from V and 0 bases from J, with 4 bases between.

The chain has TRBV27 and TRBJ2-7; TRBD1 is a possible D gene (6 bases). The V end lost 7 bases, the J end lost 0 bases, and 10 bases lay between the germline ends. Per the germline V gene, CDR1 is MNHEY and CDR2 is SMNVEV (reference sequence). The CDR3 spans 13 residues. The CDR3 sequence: CASMDSLSYEQYF. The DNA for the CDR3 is TGTGCCAGCATGGACAGTCTCTCCTACGAGCAGTACTTC.

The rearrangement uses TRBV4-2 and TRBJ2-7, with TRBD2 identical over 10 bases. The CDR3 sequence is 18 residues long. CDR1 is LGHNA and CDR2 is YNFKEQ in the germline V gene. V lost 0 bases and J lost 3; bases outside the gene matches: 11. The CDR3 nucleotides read TGTGCCAGCAGCCAAGAGCGGAACCTAGCGGGAGAAGTCTACGAGCAGTACTTC. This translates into CASSQERNLAGEVYEQYF.

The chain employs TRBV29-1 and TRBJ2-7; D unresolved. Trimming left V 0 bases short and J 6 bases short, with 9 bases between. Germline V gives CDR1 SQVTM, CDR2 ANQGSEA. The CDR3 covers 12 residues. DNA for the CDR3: TGCAGCGTTGAAGACTCGTTTTTCGAGCAGTACTTC. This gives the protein CSVEDSFFEQYF.

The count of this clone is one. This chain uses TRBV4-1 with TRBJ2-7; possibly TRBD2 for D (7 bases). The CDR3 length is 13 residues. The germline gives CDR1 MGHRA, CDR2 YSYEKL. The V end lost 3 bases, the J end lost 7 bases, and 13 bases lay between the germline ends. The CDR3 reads CASSHVRGGEQYF. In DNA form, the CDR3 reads TGCGCCAGCAGCCATGTCAGGGGAGGGGAGCAGTACTTC.

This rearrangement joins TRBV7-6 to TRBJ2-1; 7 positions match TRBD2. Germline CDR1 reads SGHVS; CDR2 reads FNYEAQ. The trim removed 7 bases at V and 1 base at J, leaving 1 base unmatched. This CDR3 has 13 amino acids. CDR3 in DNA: TGTGCCAGCACCGGGGGGTCCTACAATGAGCAGTTCTTC. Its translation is CASTGGSYNEQFF. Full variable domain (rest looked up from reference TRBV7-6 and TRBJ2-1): GAGVSQSPRYKVTKRGQDVALRCDPISGHVSLYWYRQALGQGPEFLTYFNYEAQQDKSGLPNDRFSAERPEGSISTLTIQRTEQRDSAMYRCASTGGSYNEQFFGPGTRLTVL.

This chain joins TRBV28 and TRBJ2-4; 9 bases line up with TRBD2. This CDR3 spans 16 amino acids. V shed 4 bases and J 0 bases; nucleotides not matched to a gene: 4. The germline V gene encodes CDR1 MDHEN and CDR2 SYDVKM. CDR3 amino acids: CASSSKREVAKNIQYF. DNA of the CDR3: TGTGCCAGCAGTTCCAAGCGGGAGGTAGCCAAAAACATTCAGTACTTC.

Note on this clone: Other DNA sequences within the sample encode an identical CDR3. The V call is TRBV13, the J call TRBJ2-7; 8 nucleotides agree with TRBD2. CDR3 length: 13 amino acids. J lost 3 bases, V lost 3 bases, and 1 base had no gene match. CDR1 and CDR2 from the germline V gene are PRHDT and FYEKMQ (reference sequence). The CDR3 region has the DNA TGTGCCAGCAGCTTGAGCGGGAGCTACGAGCAGTACTTC. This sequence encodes CASSLSGSYEQYF.

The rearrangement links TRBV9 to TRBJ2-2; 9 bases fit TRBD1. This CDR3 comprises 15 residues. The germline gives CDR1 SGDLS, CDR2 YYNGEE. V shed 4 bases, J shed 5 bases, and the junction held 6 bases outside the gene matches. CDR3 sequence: CASSTGQGRTGELFF. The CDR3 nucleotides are TGTGCCAGCAGCACCGGACAGGGGAGGACCGGGGAGCTGTTTTTT.

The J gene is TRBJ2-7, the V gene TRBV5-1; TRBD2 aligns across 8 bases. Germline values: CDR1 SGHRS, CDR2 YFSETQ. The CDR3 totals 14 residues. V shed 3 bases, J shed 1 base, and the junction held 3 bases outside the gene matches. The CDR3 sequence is CASSWGLGSYEQYF. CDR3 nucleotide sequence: TGCGCCAGCAGCTGGGGACTAGGTTCCTACGAGCAGTACTTC.

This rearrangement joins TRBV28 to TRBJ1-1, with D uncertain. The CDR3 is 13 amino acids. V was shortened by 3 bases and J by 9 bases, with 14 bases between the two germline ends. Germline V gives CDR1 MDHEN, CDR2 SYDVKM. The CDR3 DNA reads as TGTGCCAGCAGTTTTAGCGAGGTCCCCAAAGCTTTCTTT. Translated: CASSFSEVPKAFF.

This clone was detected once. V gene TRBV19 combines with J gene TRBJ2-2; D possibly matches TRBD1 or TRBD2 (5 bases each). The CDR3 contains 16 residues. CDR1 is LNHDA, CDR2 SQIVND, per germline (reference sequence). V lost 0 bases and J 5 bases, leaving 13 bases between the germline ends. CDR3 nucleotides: TGTGCCAGTAGTATAGATGGTGGGACGATAACCGGGGAGCTGTTTTTT. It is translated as CASSIDGGTITGELFF.

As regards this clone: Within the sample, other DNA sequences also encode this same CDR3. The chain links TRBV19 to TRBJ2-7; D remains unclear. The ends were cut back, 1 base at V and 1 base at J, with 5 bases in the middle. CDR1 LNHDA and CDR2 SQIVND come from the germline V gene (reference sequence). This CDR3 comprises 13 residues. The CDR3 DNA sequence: TGTGCCAGTAGTATAGTTCTGTCCTACGAGCAGTACTTC. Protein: CASSIVLSYEQYF.